The rows below give T cell receptor beta chains drawn from one sample of a study of cytomegalovirus exposure and HLA in healthy donors. The data were produced by immunoSEQ multiplex PCR, yet TCRdb's version contains in-frame clones alone and is incomplete. This sample's table reports under 90,000 clones. The sequencing sample was made of PBMCs. The receptor source for this set is a man between 45 and 60 years old in good health and CMV-seropositive. CDR3s include the opening cysteine and the closing phenylalanine or tryptophan. D genes are given only for firm matches.

V gene	J gene	D gene	CDR3 protein	CDR3 DNA
TRBV29-1	TRBJ1-1	-	CSVVDTYMNTEAFF	TGCAGCGTTGTAGACACGTACATGAACACTGAAGCTTTCTTT
TRBV5-6	TRBJ1-2	-	CASSLDRGQWTAYGYTF	TGTGCCAGCAGCTTGGATCGCGGACAGTGGACCGCCTATGGCTACACCTTC
TRBV6-1	TRBJ1-1	-	CASSERNTEAFF	TGTGCCAGCAGTGAACGTAACACTGAAGCTTTCTTT
TRBV19	TRBJ1-2	TRBD1	CASKRATGGDYGYTF	TGTGCCAGTAAAAGAGCAACAGGGGGGGACTATGGCTACACCTTC
TRBV9	TRBJ2-7	-	CASSTGGSYEQYF	TGTGCCAGCAGCACTGGAGGGTCCTACGAGCAGTACTTC
TRBV18	TRBJ2-1	-	CASSPREDGNNEQFF	TGTGCCAGCTCACCAAGGGAGGACGGCAACAATGAGCAGTTCTTC
TRBV28	TRBJ1-2	-	CASNDWASGNGYTF	TGTGCCAGCAATGATTGGGCCTCAGGGAACGGCTACACCTTC
TRBV9	TRBJ1-1	TRBD1	CASSGQGADEAFF	TGTGCCAGCAGCGGACAGGGGGCCGATGAAGCTTTCTTT
TRBV11-2	TRBJ2-5	-	CASSLVDVGGGGETQYF	TGTGCCAGCAGCTTAGTTGATGTCGGGGGAGGAGGAGAGACCCAGTACTTC
TRBV29-1	TRBJ2-3	TRBD2	CSPRGGLRTDTQYF	TGCAGCCCCCGCGGGGGACTGCGCACAGATACGCAGTATTTT
TRBV5-1	TRBJ2-7	-	CASSLEREQYF	TGCGCCAGCAGCTTGGAGCGGGAGCAGTACTTC
TRBV2	TRBJ2-2	TRBD1	CASSGQGLNTGELFF	TGTGCCAGCAGCGGACAGGGGCTGAACACCGGGGAGCTGTTTTTT
TRBV7-9	TRBJ2-1	-	CASSLSRSYNEQFF	TGTGCCAGCAGCTTGAGCCGTTCCTACAATGAGCAGTTCTTC
TRBV4-2	TRBJ2-2	-	CASSQERGGAGTGELFF	TGTGCCAGCAGCCAAGAGAGGGGCGGGGCGGGGACCGGGGAGCTGTTTTTT
TRBV6-5	TRBJ2-2	-	CASSFRNTGELFF	TGTGCCAGCAGTTTCAGGAACACCGGGGAGCTGTTTTTT
TRBV5-6	TRBJ1-1	-	CASSSPRNTEAFF	TGTGCCAGCAGCTCCCCCCGGAACACTGAAGCTTTCTTT
TRBV6-1	TRBJ2-1	TRBD2	CASSSAGGLGEQFF	TGTGCCAGCAGTTCAGCGGGGGGGCTGGGTGAGCAGTTCTTC
TRBV4-1	TRBJ1-4	-	CASSPLRGAGNEKLFF	TGCGCCAGCAGCCCACTTCGGGGGGCGGGGAACGAAAAACTGTTTTTT
TRBV18	TRBJ1-2	-	CASSPPGLGGLYGYTF	TGTGCCAGCTCACCACCTGGCTTGGGGGGGCTCTATGGCTACACCTTC
TRBV28	TRBJ2-7	TRBD1	CAPRQGAYEQYF	TGTGCCCCCCGACAGGGGGCCTACGAGCAGTACTTC
TRBV6-5	TRBJ1-2	TRBD1	CATSRDRRNYGYTF	TGTGCCACATCAAGGGACAGGAGGAACTATGGCTACACCTTC
TRBV19	TRBJ1-1	TRBD1	CASSADSGTGGTEAFF	TGTGCCAGTAGTGCCGACTCCGGGACAGGGGGCACTGAAGCTTTCTTT
TRBV15	TRBJ1-1	-	CATSKLEAFF	TGTGCCACCAGCAAGCTTGAAGCTTTCTTT
TRBV30	TRBJ1-6	-	CAWIPGQYSYNSPLHF	TGTGCCTGGATTCCCGGACAGTACTCCTATAATTCACCCCTCCACTTT
TRBV5-1	TRBJ2-5	-	CASSSLRGEETQYF	TGCGCCAGCAGCTCTCTCAGGGGAGAAGAGACCCAGTACTTC
TRBV19	TRBJ1-2	-	CASSMGGLEDTF	TGTGCCAGTAGTATGGGTGGCCTAGAAGACACCTTC
TRBV11-2	TRBJ2-2	TRBD2	CASSPRLGGRNTGELFF	TGTGCCAGCAGCCCCCGGCTGGGAGGGCGAAACACCGGGGAGCTGTTTTTT
TRBV2	TRBJ1-2	-	CASSLSRGTPYGYTF	TGTGCCAGCAGTCTCTCCAGAGGTACTCCCTATGGCTACACCTTC
TRBV2	TRBJ2-1	-	CASSVNSYNEQFF	TGTGCCAGCAGCGTTAACTCATACAATGAGCAGTTCTTC
TRBV7-9	TRBJ1-6	TRBD1	CASSDRTGENSPLHF	TGTGCCAGCAGCGATCGGACAGGGGAGAATTCACCCCTCCACTTT
TRBV5-1	TRBJ2-7	TRBD2	CASSTSGRSPNEQYF	TGCGCCAGCAGCACTAGCGGGAGGAGTCCTAACGAGCAGTACTTC
TRBV19	TRBJ2-3	TRBD2	CASSIGGRVTDTQYF	TGTGCCAGTAGTATCGGCGGGAGGGTGACAGATACGCAGTATTTT
TRBV6-5	TRBJ2-2	-	CASSYSVGGELFF	TGTGCCAGCAGTTACTCAGTCGGCGGGGAGCTGTTTTTT
TRBV19	TRBJ1-4	TRBD1	CASSPDRGEEKLFF	TGTGCCAGTAGTCCGGACAGGGGTGAGGAAAAACTGTTTTTT
TRBV9	TRBJ1-1	TRBD1	CASSTTGQGESFF	TGTGCCAGCAGCACTACGGGACAGGGAGAGTCTTTCTTT
TRBV19	TRBJ2-5	-	CASSIDRGKETQYF	TGTGCCAGTAGTATAGACAGGGGTAAAGAGACCCAGTACTTC
TRBV5-1	TRBJ2-7	TRBD1	CASSLAGTGGDEQYF	TGCGCCAGCAGCTTGGCCGGGACAGGGGGCGACGAGCAGTACTTC
TRBV5-5	TRBJ2-5	-	CASSLGQGQETQYF	TGTGCCAGCAGCTTGGGGCAGGGTCAAGAGACCCAGTACTTC
TRBV30	TRBJ1-2	-	CAWERGAGYTF	TGTGCCTGGGAAAGGGGTGCTGGCTACACCTTC
TRBV9	TRBJ2-1	-	CASSVQGGPSYNEQFF	TGTGCCAGCAGCGTTCAGGGGGGCCCATCCTACAATGAGCAGTTCTTC
TRBV10-3	TRBJ1-5	TRBD1	CAISETGGSSNQPQHF	TGTGCCATCAGTGAAACAGGGGGGTCTAGCAATCAGCCCCAGCATTTT
TRBV5-1	TRBJ2-5	TRBD1	CASSGGQNPGETQYF	TGCGCCAGCAGCGGGGGACAGAACCCAGGAGAGACCCAGTACTTC
TRBV29-1	TRBJ2-2	TRBD2	CSGGLAGVGGELFF	TGCAGCGGCGGACTAGCGGGAGTAGGCGGGGAGCTGTTTTTT
TRBV6-1	TRBJ2-7	TRBD2	CASTGGGKYEQYF	TGTGCCAGCACGGGCGGGGGGAAATACGAGCAGTACTTC
TRBV6-6	TRBJ2-2	TRBD1	CASTPGQGYLGELFF	TGTGCCAGCACTCCGGGACAGGGATACCTCGGGGAGCTGTTTTTT
TRBV9	TRBJ2-3	TRBD2	CASSSSGEGTDTQYF	TGTGCCAGCAGCTCGAGCGGGGAAGGCACAGATACGCAGTATTTT
TRBV19	TRBJ2-3	-	CASSLDRGTQYF	TGTGCCAGTAGCCTCGATCGAGGTACGCAGTATTTT
TRBV4-1	TRBJ2-7	TRBD2	CASSGGTSKGYEQYF	TGCGCCAGCAGCGGGGGGACTAGTAAAGGCTACGAGCAGTACTTC
TRBV2	TRBJ2-2	-	CASIRLGLSAGELFF	TGTGCCAGCATTCGTCTGGGACTTAGCGCCGGGGAGCTGTTTTTT
TRBV5-5	TRBJ2-5	TRBD2	CASSLVGLAGLEETQYF	TGTGCCAGCAGCTTGGTCGGACTAGCGGGGCTCGAAGAGACCCAGTACTTC
TRBV5-1	TRBJ2-7	TRBD1	CALSSSPISGQGTYEQYF	TGCGCTCTCAGCTCGTCACCTATATCGGGACAGGGTACGTACGAGCAGTACTTC
TRBV29-1	TRBJ2-1	-	CSVSEGEANEQFF	TGCAGCGTTTCGGAGGGCGAAGCGAATGAGCAGTTCTTC
TRBV25-1	TRBJ1-4	TRBD1	CASSATGTTNEKLFF	TGTGCCAGCAGTGCGACAGGGACTACTAATGAAAAACTGTTTTTT
TRBV7-2	TRBJ2-5	TRBD1	CASSFGTAEETQYF	TGTGCCAGCAGCTTTGGGACAGCGGAAGAGACCCAGTACTTC
TRBV7-9	TRBJ1-2	-	CASSELNRDGYTF	TGTGCCAGCAGTGAACTTAACAGGGATGGCTACACCTTC
TRBV6-1	TRBJ2-3	TRBD2	CASSALAASTDTQYF	TGTGCCAGCAGTGCCCTAGCGGCTAGCACAGATACGCAGTATTTT
TRBV29-1	TRBJ2-4	-	CSVAYSNANIQYF	TGCAGCGTTGCCTACAGCAACGCGAACATTCAGTACTTC
TRBV9	TRBJ1-1	TRBD1	CASSVMDRLNTEAFF	TGTGCCAGCAGCGTAATGGACAGGTTGAACACTGAAGCTTTCTTT